These 9 T cell receptor beta chains were sequenced from one sample in a study of chemoradiotherapy in HPV16-positive cancers. Libraries were prepared by immunoSEQ multiplex PCR; TCRdb keeps only in-frame clonotypes and omits some of them. This table holds fewer than 5,500 clones, approximately 87% found once. The sample in question was tumor tissue, obtained from a patient who underwent chemoradiotherapy. The receptors originated from a human donor with HPV-associated anogenital cancer.

V and J are TRBV29-1 and TRBJ2-2; tentative D call: TRBD1 (6 bases). This CDR3 has 12 amino acids. Germline assignment: CDR1 SQVTM and CDR2 ANQGSEA. With 7 bases removed from V and 6 bases from J, the gap between germline ends came to 12 bases. CDR3 amino acids: CSGGLGAGELFF. CDR3 DNA: TGCAGCGGGGGGCTGGGGGCCGGGGAGCTGTTTTTT.

As to this clone: The junction and the germline gene differ at one end; a read error may be behind it. The V and J genes are TRBV7-9 and TRBJ1-2; D gene unclear. The CDR3 spans 12 residues. Germline V gene data show CDR1 as SEHNR and CDR2 as FQNEAQ (reference sequence). CDR3 region: CASSLEVQPLAF. The CDR3 coding sequence is TGTGCCAGCAGCTTAGAGGTACAGCCCCTGGCCTTC.

V and J are TRBV30 and TRBJ2-1, with D tentatively TRBD2 (5 bases). The V end was cut by 6 bases, the J end by 4 bases, with 7 bases between. The V gene's germline CDR1 is GTSNPN and CDR2 SVGIG (reference sequence). CDR3 length: 11 amino acids. DNA of the CDR3: TGTGCCTGCAGGAGGTACAATGAGCAGTTCTTC. Translating gives CACRRYNEQFF.

The rearrangement uses TRBV30 and TRBJ1-2, with D perhaps TRBD1 (6 bases). The CDR3 length is 13 residues. V was clipped by 3 bases and J by 4 bases, with 12 bases between them. Germline CDR1 reads GTSNPN; CDR2 reads SVGIG (reference sequence). In DNA form, the CDR3 reads TGTGCCTGGAGCTGGGGGCAGTCCTATGGCTACACCTTC. It specifies CAWSWGQSYGYTF.

V and J are TRBV18 and TRBJ2-2, with TRBD2 matching 13 bases. This CDR3 spans 16 amino acids. The V segment lost 2 bases and the J segment 6 bases; nucleotides outside the gene matches: 3. Per germline, CDR1 KGHSH and CDR2 LQKENI. In DNA, the CDR3 is TGTGCCAGCTCACCAGGACTAGCGGGGGTCGCCGGGGAGCTGTTTTTT. It yields the protein CASSPGLAGVAGELFF.

The CDR3 DNA is TGTGCCAGCAGCTCGTCCGGACAGGGAAGGTATCAGCCCCAGCATTTT. Its protein is CASSSSGQGRYQPQHF. V is TRBV7-9 and J is TRBJ1-5; 8 nucleotides line up with TRBD1. The germline gives CDR1 SEHNR, CDR2 FQNEAQ (reference sequence). The CDR3 totals 16 residues. V lost 4 bases and J lost 5; bases outside the gene matches: 10.

The chain has TRBV15 and TRBJ2-5, with 9 bases aligning to TRBD2. The CDR3 covers 16 residues. Germline CDR1 reads LNHNV; CDR2 reads YYDKDF (reference sequence). V lost 1 base to trimming and J lost 1 base; unmatched junction nucleotides: 4. The CDR3 here is CATSRAGGGVQETQYF. CDR3 nucleotides: TGTGCCACCAGCAGAGCTGGCGGGGGGGTCCAAGAGACCCAGTACTTC.

The chain combines TRBV2 with TRBJ2-7; D gene unclear. Between the trimmed V and J ends, which lost 0 bases and 9 bases, there was a span of 9 bases. The CDR3 consists of 12 residues. CDR1 and CDR2 from the germline V gene are SNHLY and FYNNEI. The CDR3 spells CASSEALKGQYV. As DNA, the CDR3 is TGTGCCAGCAGTGAAGCGCTCAAAGGGCAGTACGTC.

V gene TRBV5-1 combines with J gene TRBJ2-3, with TRBD2 matching over 12 bases. This CDR3 is 16 amino acids long. Looked up from germline, CDR1 is SGHRS and CDR2 is YFSETQ. J was trimmed by 2 bases and V by 4 bases; bases with no gene match: 5. The CDR3 coding sequence is TGCGCCAGCAGCGTGGCTAGCGGGGGGGCCACAGATACGCAGTATTTT. Protein: CASSVASGGATDTQYF.